This is a list of T cell receptor beta chains from one sample in a study of T cell responses to AZD1222 COVID-19 vaccine. Assay used: immunoSEQ multiplex PCR; TCRdb lists only in-frame clones, some missing. The sample contains tens of thousands of clones, around 85% of which appear only once. Sequencing was performed on peripheral blood, taken on day 0 of AZD1222 vaccination. These receptors originate from an adult in good health. Both conserved end residues are part of each CDR3. Each record gives: D gene, V gene, clone size, J gene, CDR3 length, CDR3 protein, CDR3 DNA. A D gene is named only where the DNA matches it firmly. Size values are once, few and many counts, or a class for expanded clones, and some rows have none.

.	TRBV2	.	TRBJ1-1	11	CASHINTEAFF	TGTGCCAGCCACATTAACACTGAAGCTTTCTTT
.	TRBV7-2	few	TRBJ2-2	15	CASSLSASLSGELFF	TGTGCCAGCAGCTTATCGGCCTCGTTATCCGGGGAGCTGTTTTTT
.	TRBV7-2	.	TRBJ1-4	14	CASSFQGGYEKLFF	TGTGCCAGCAGCTTTCAGGGAGGCTATGAAAAACTGTTTTTT
.	TRBV28	.	TRBJ1-2	15	CATKRGGGPVYGYTF	TGTGCCACCAAAAGGGGCGGGGGGCCAGTCTATGGCTACACCTTC
.	TRBV14	.	TRBJ1-2	16	CASSQGIFGSDYGYTF	TGTGCCAGCAGCCAAGGAATATTTGGGTCGGACTATGGCTACACCTTC
.	TRBV5-8	.	TRBJ2-5	16	CASSLFWTARGETQYF	TGTGCCAGCAGCTTGTTCTGGACAGCTCGAGGAGAGACCCAGTACTTC
.	TRBV29-1	.	TRBJ1-2	11	CSARVDYGYTF	TGCAGCGCCCGAGTCGACTATGGCTACACCTTC
.	TRBV2	.	TRBJ2-5	14	CATTAPRGQETQYF	TGTGCCACAACAGCCCCTAGGGGGCAAGAGACCCAGTACTTC
TRBD1	TRBV11-2	.	TRBJ2-1	16	CASSLATGTGEDEQFF	TGTGCCAGCAGCTTAGCGACCGGGACAGGGGAGGATGAGCAGTTCTTC
TRBD1	TRBV9	once	TRBJ2-5	18	CASSVATLGTGGQETQYF	TGTGCCAGCAGCGTAGCAACGCTTGGGACAGGGGGCCAAGAGACCCAGTACTTC
.	TRBV3-1/TRBV3-2	.	TRBJ1-1	13	CASSQVGGTEAFF	TGTGCCAGCAGCCAAGTTGGGGGCACTGAAGCTTTCTTT
.	TRBV27	.	TRBJ2-5	14	CASSHLRSVETQYF	TGTGCCAGCAGTCACCTGAGAAGCGTAGAGACCCAGTACTTC
TRBD2	TRBV9	.	TRBJ2-2	15	CASSVGLAATGELFF	TGTGCCAGCAGCGTGGGACTAGCGGCGACCGGGGAGCTGTTTTTT
TRBD1	TRBV3-1/TRBV3-2	once	TRBJ2-7	13	CASRGTGAYEQYF	TGTGCCAGCAGGGGGACAGGGGCCTACGAGCAGTACTTC
TRBD1	TRBV15	.	TRBJ2-7	15	CATSRSGQGYDEQYF	TGTGCCACCAGCAGATCGGGACAGGGGTACGACGAGCAGTACTTC
TRBD1	TRBV3-1/TRBV3-2	.	TRBJ2-2	15	CASNHGQGAAGELFF	TGTGCCAGCAACCACGGACAGGGGGCCGCCGGGGAGCTGTTTTTT
TRBD1	TRBV6-2/TRBV6-3	.	TRBJ1-2	16	CASSIWTGLIIRGYTF	TGTGCCAGCAGTATCTGGACAGGGTTGATTATACGTGGCTACACCTTC
.	TRBV18	.	TRBJ1-1	12	CASSPENTEAFF	TGTGCCAGCTCACCAGAGAACACTGAAGCTTTCTTT
.	TRBV5-1	.	TRBJ1-1	14	CASSPGTSNTEAFF	TGCGCCAGCAGCCCCGGGACATCGAACACTGAAGCTTTCTTT
TRBD1	TRBV18	.	TRBJ1-1	18	CASSPQPLGPGQGAIAFF	TGTGCCAGCTCACCACAGCCCCTCGGGCCGGGACAGGGGGCGATCGCTTTCTTT
.	TRBV7-3	.	TRBJ2-2	17	CASSLGIQGLGTGELFF	TGTGCCAGCAGCTTAGGGATCCAGGGGTTGGGGACCGGGGAGCTGTTTTTT
.	TRBV28	.	TRBJ2-7	16	CASSLPTRVRSYEQYF	TGTGCCAGCAGTTTACCCACTCGTGTACGCTCCTACGAGCAGTACTTC
TRBD1	TRBV18	.	TRBJ2-5	13	CASSRDREETQYF	TGTGCCAGCTCACGCGACAGGGAAGAGACCCAGTACTTC
.	TRBV7-3	.	TRBJ2-3	13	CASQGWNTDTQYF	TGTGCCAGTCAGGGGTGGAACACAGATACGCAGTATTTT
TRBD1	TRBV25-1	.	TRBJ1-2	14	CASSDYGQGYGYTF	TGTGCCAGCAGTGACTACGGACAGGGTTATGGCTACACCTTC
.	TRBV6-5	.	TRBJ1-2	11	CASSYTPPGTF	TGTGCCAGCAGTTATACGCCGCCAGGCACCTTC